A selection of T cell receptor beta chains follows, all from one sample in a study of blood T cell repertoires in COVID-19. Data came from immunoSEQ multiplex PCR; TCRdb stores just in-frame clones and leaves some out. The sample includes 60,000 to 65,000 clones, about four fifths of them seen just once. The sample comprised peripheral blood. The receptor source for this set is a human donor in a cohort sampled during active COVID-19. The CDR3 runs from the conserved cysteine through the conserved F or W. D genes are given only for firm matches. Rows give clone size only sometimes, using once, few, many, or a class for an expanded clone.

once TRBJ2-2 TRBV15 NA CATSLQGGGELFF TGTGCCACCAGCCTTCAGGGGGGCGGGGAGCTGTTTTTT
NA TRBJ2-7 TRBV7-9 NA CASSLDQGTEQYF TGTGCCAGCAGCTTAGACCAGGGGACGGAGCAGTACTTC
NA TRBJ2-1 TRBV20-1 NA CSASEQGEVYNEQFF TGCAGTGCTAGTGAGCAGGGGGAGGTATACAATGAGCAGTTCTTC
NA TRBJ2-3 TRBV5-6 NA CASSFSGAMMFYSTDTQYF TGTGCCAGCAGCTTCTCGGGAGCTATGATGTTTTACAGCACAGATACGCAGTATTTT
NA TRBJ2-7 TRBV24-1 NA CATSDRQLYYEQYF TGTGCCACCAGTGATCGACAACTCTACTACGAGCAGTACTTC
NA TRBJ2-1 TRBV15 NA CATSRGEGKDEQFF TGTGCCACCAGCAGGGGAGAAGGGAAGGATGAGCAGTTCTTC
many TRBJ2-2 TRBV7-9 NA CASSLERSGELFF TGTGCCAGCAGCTTAGAACGGTCCGGGGAGCTGTTTTTT
few TRBJ2-7 TRBV24-1 NA CATSDSYEQYF TGTGCCACCAGCGACAGCTACGAGCAGTACTTC
NA TRBJ2-2 TRBV5-5 TRBD1 CASSSNRGTGELFF TGTGCCAGCAGCTCCAACAGGGGCACCGGGGAGCTGTTTTTT
NA TRBJ1-5 TRBV25-1 TRBD1 CASSATGGNQPQHF TGTGCCAGCAGTGCTACAGGGGGCAATCAGCCCCAGCATTTT
NA TRBJ1-1 TRBV10-3 NA CAISEGAGRKAFF TGTGCCATCAGTGAAGGGGCGGGGAGAAAAGCTTTCTTT
NA TRBJ1-6 TRBV11-1 TRBD1 CASSRGQALGSPLHF TGTGCCAGCAGCCGAGGACAGGCCCTGGGGTCACCCCTCCACTTT
NA TRBJ1-1 TRBV30 TRBD1 CAWSVGGQGIPFF TGTGCCTGGAGTGTGGGGGGACAGGGCATCCCTTTCTTT
NA TRBJ1-5 TRBV4-1 NA CASSQDSRGGYSNQPQHF TGCGCCAGCAGCCAAGATTCGCGGGGGGGCTATAGCAATCAGCCCCAGCATTTT
NA TRBJ1-1 TRBV5-1 NA CASRPDSGTRAFF TGCGCCAGCAGGCCAGACAGCGGGACTAGAGCTTTCTTT
few TRBJ2-3 TRBV9 TRBD2 CASSGSWGGPSTDTQYF TGTGCCAGCAGCGGTTCCTGGGGGGGACCTAGCACAGATACGCAGTATTTT
NA TRBJ1-1 TRBV18 NA CASSPTEGLNTEAFF TGTGCCAGCTCACCGACGGAGGGCCTGAACACTGAAGCTTTCTTT
few TRBJ2-1 TRBV11-2 TRBD2 CASSRGISGGIDEQFF TGTGCCAGCAGCCGGGGGATTAGCGGGGGGATCGATGAGCAGTTCTTC
NA TRBJ1-3 TRBV19 NA CASSTPQGRHTIYF TGTGCCAGTAGTACCCCACAGGGTAGGCACACCATATATTTT
NA TRBJ1-1 TRBV5-1 TRBD1 CASGLLDRDTEAFF TGCGCCAGCGGCCTTTTGGACAGGGACACTGAAGCTTTCTTT
NA TRBJ2-1 TRBV7-2 TRBD2 CASSFAGTSGPGEQFF TGTGCCAGCAGCTTTGCCGGGACTAGCGGCCCAGGTGAGCAGTTCTTC
NA TRBJ2-5 TRBV5-1 TRBD1 CASRVKTGGGETQYF TGCGCCAGCAGAGTAAAGACAGGGGGAGGAGAGACCCAGTACTTC
NA TRBJ2-7 TRBV27 NA CASSSTGLFKYEQYF TGTGCCAGCAGTTCTACAGGGCTTTTTAAGTACGAGCAGTACTTC
NA TRBJ1-1 TRBV29-1 NA CSLGGSRSTEAFF TGCAGCCTAGGCGGCAGTCGGTCGACTGAAGCTTTCTTT
NA TRBJ2-4 TRBV28 NA CASSLFAEVAPHRVENIQYF TGTGCCAGCAGTTTATTTGCAGAAGTCGCTCCCCACCGGGTCGAAAACATTCAGTACTTC
NA TRBJ2-2 TRBV24-1 TRBD1 CATSGGQGYRGELFF TGTGCCACGAGTGGCGGACAGGGTTATCGCGGGGAGCTGTTTTTT
NA TRBJ1-5 TRBV7-3 TRBD1 CASSTPDRLRNQPQHF TGTGCCAGCAGCACCCCGGACAGGTTACGCAATCAGCCCCAGCATTTT
NA TRBJ2-2 TRBV27 NA CASSELTGELFF TGTGCCAGCAGCGAACTCACCGGGGAGCTGTTTTTT
NA TRBJ2-1 TRBV2 TRBD1 CATTTGLSSYNEQFF TGTGCCACCACGACAGGGTTAAGCTCCTACAATGAGCAGTTCTTC
NA TRBJ1-2 TRBV30 TRBD1 CAWSGTGNYGYTF TGTGCCTGGAGTGGGACAGGGAACTATGGCTACACCTTC
NA TRBJ1-2 TRBV7-9 NA CASSLAGAGEGYTF TGTGCCAGCAGCTTAGCAGGGGCGGGGGAAGGCTACACCTTC
NA TRBJ1-1 TRBV4-1 TRBD1 CASSQEQGIMGEAFF TGCGCCAGCAGCCAAGAACAGGGGATTATGGGTGAAGCTTTCTTT
NA TRBJ1-1 TRBV11-2 NA CASSFQDSSNTEAFF TGTGCCAGCAGCTTTCAGGACAGCTCGAACACTGAAGCTTTCTTT
NA TRBJ2-7 TRBV5-4 TRBD2 CASSPRTSGTYEQYF TGTGCCAGCAGCCCACGGACTAGCGGGACGTACGAGCAGTACTTC
NA TRBJ2-1 TRBV11-2 TRBD2 CASSSGELAGHYNEQFF TGTGCCAGCAGCTCGGGGGAACTAGCGGGCCACTACAATGAGCAGTTCTTC
NA TRBJ1-1 TRBV5-1 NA CASSLAAVNTEAFF TGCGCCAGCAGCTTGGCCGCGGTGAACACTGAAGCTTTCTTT
NA TRBJ2-5 TRBV7-3 NA CASSAAGYQETQYF TGTGCCAGCAGCGCCGCGGGGTACCAAGAGACCCAGTACTTC
few TRBJ1-1 TRBV7-2 NA CASSLIGGNTEAFF TGTGCCAGCAGCTTAATAGGGGGGAACACTGAAGCTTTCTTT
NA TRBJ1-2 TRBV9 TRBD1 CASSADRVDYGYTF TGTGCCAGCAGCGCGGACAGGGTGGACTATGGCTACACCTTC
NA TRBJ1-2 TRBV19 NA CASSLGTGNYGYTF TGTGCCAGTAGTTTAGGCACAGGGAACTATGGCTACACCTTC
NA TRBJ1-5 TRBV19 NA CASSMPGWTDQPQHF TGTGCCAGTAGTATGCCGGGATGGACGGATCAGCCCCAGCATTTT
NA TRBJ1-1 TRBV29-1 NA CSSTGTRGTEAFF TGCAGCTCCACAGGGACGCGCGGAACTGAAGCTTTCTTT
NA TRBJ1-2 TRBV5-5 TRBD1 CASSHGTGPGYTF TGTGCCAGCAGCCATGGGACAGGACCCGGCTACACCTTC
NA TRBJ2-2 TRBV7-3 NA CASNNPPGELFF TGTGCCAGCAACAACCCCCCGGGGGAGCTGTTTTTT
NA TRBJ2-2 TRBV5-1 TRBD1 CASNPSGQRATGELFF TGCGCCAGCAACCCTTCGGGACAGAGGGCGACCGGGGAGCTGTTTTTT